This TCR beta chain derives from a study of T cells in Graves' hyperthyroidism and ophthalmopathy (dated by TCRdb to between 2019 and 2020). For the wider study: Peripheral blood samples were taken at initial diagnosis, before any treatment was given. A discovery cohort of about a hundred patients, roughly 45 with Graves' ophthalmopathy and approximately 60 with stable Graves' hyperthyroidism, was used to find distinguishing TCR V-J signatures. Whether ophthalmopathy could be predicted prospectively was tested in an independent validation cohort made up of roughly 20 hyperthyroidism patients plus 17 patients who later progressed to ophthalmopathy. The roughly 90 discovery patients were divided at random into training and test sets in a 7:3 ratio. In addition, the study compared T-cell repertoires in thyroid tissue and in blood from over 5 Graves' hyperthyroidism patients. After blood sampling, hyperthyroidism patients were treated with methimazole at a starting dose of 30 mg daily, and ophthalmopathy patients were treated with high-dose intravenous methylprednisolone. The paper reports TCR Vbeta CDR3 sequencing of roughly 140 peripheral blood samples: 40 or so ophthalmopathy, some 80 hyperthyroidism and approximately 17 progressor patients. Points the paper makes about the study in general: During validation, the model predicted progression to ophthalmopathy a median of roughly six months ahead of onset, with roughly 65% sensitivity and roughly 75% specificity. Sample size was not statistically predetermined, and investigators were not blinded to group allocation. A 13 V-J signature model separated ophthalmopathy from stable hyperthyroidism, with roughly 88% sensitivity and around 84% specificity in cross-validation and 80%/75% in testing. Blood samples also contained most of the expanded thyroid clonotypes (frequency above 0.001), which suggests that blood repertoires may reflect thyroid immune responses.

Comment on this clonotype: Its antigen target is currently unknown. No much larger clone exists at a distance of one base, and base qualities are not known.

Amplification of TCR beta CDR3 regions was carried out from RNA transcripts. The first round of RT-PCR for the TCR CDR3 was performed with the HTBI primer set and the Qiagen OneStep RT-PCR kit. Libraries were constructed in a second round of multiplex PCR, after which size selection and purification were performed. Sequencing of the libraries was done on an Illumina HiSeq2000 using paired-end 100 bp reads. The original methods were these. Raw data were processed with SOAPnuke, discarding reads with adapters, uncalled bases, mean Phred below 15, or no exact constant-primer or identifier match. COPE v1.2.5 was used to merge high-quality paired reads, and clonotypes were defined as unique nucleotide sequences. MiTCR v1.1 was used to align clonotypes to the IMGT TRBV, TRBD and TRBJ reference segments. The analysis included only V-J combinations with a frequency above 0.0001, which together covered approximately 99% of the repertoires. A TCS score was defined as the ratio between F50 (clonal expansion) and ExV (chaos), using BLOSUM62-based TCRdist between CDR3 peptides within each V-J. Welch's t-statistics and random forest reduced 514 V-J features to 13, which were used in a naive Bayes classifier (R e1071). The similarity between thyroid and blood repertoires was quantified using the Morisita-Horn index. TCRdb redid the processing of the public reads, applying fastp at Q25 and MiXCR, and retained in-frame beta chains. Rows merge per CDR3 protein into single entries with the most common DNA and genes. Here the V and J calls rest on TCRdb's processing, not on the authors' analysis. The sample contains about 840,000 distinct CDR3 sequences, roughly 40% of them found a single time. The ten most abundant clones make up around 9.3% of the sample.

A patient counted as having stable Graves' hyperthyroidism if no progression to ophthalmopathy occurred over 18 months of follow-up. Hyperthyroidism patients were newly diagnosed, had a disease duration of under 2 months, and were aged 18 to 65 years. Exclusion was applied to patients with uncontrolled infections, other autoimmune diseases, pregnancy or lactation. Diagnoses relied on clinical symptoms, serum thyroxine and TRAb, thyroid ultrasound and orbital computed tomography. Ficoll-Paque density gradient centrifugation was used to isolate PBMCs from 10 ml of fresh peripheral blood. Total RNA was extracted with Trizol reagent, and quality was checked on an Agilent 2100 Bioanalyzer. The CDR3 spans 15 residues, from the cysteine through the phenylalanine. The CDR3 DNA has 45 bases and is translated from base 1. V lost 5 bases and J lost 3 bases; the stretch between them is 14 bases long. CDR1 LNHDA and CDR2 SQIVND are derived from the germline V gene (reference sequence).

The chain couples TRBV19 to TRBJ1-5; the D segment could be TRBD1, given 5 matching bases. The TCR sequence derives from a man aged 18 to 35 with Graves' hyperthyroidism. The material sequenced was blood. DNA sequence: TGTGCCAGTAGTCCCCGGGACGGGGTCAATCAGCCCCAGCATTTT. The translation is CASSPRDGVNQPQHF.